The clone carrying this T cell receptor (beta chain) is labeled large. Its antigen remains unidentified. CDR1 and CDR2 from the germline V gene are SEHNR and FQNEAQ (reference sequence). The CDR3 extends over 11 amino acids. The V gene lost 2 bases and the J gene lost 3 bases, with 1 base spanning the gap. The source of the sample is a study of T cell therapy after organ transplantation. Turning to the study itself: Across 2 to 6 intravenous infusions, patients got a median of 1.92 x 10^8 CMV-specific T cells.

The data were produced by immunoSEQ multiplex PCR, yet TCRdb's version contains in-frame clones alone and is incomplete. This sample yields under 3,500 clones, of which 65% to 70% are seen a single time; 38% belongs to the top ten. Indicated time point: 4-8 weeks after completion of therapy. The specimen was CD8+ T cells from blood, collected after autologous CMV-specific T cell therapy. The TCR was taken from a human patient who had received a solid organ transplant and had CMV disease. The graft donor may be the source of some T cells. The chain combines TRBV7-9 with TRBJ1-2; D is ambiguous. CDR3 nucleotide sequence: TGTGCCAGCAGCTTATACTATGGCTACACCTTC. Translating gives CASSLYYGYTF.